These 6 T cell receptor beta chains share one sample of origin, sequenced in a study of radiation and T cells in renal cell carcinoma. Time point indicated: blood 2 weeks post-SBRT. Treatment given: 15 Gy SBRT to primary tumor, nephrectomy 4 weeks later. This table comes from immunoSEQ multiplex PCR, and its TCRdb copy is limited to in-frame clones, with some not included. Of 70,000 to 80,000 clones listed, approximately 86% are singletons. This sample comprised blood, obtained from a patient whose treatment included radiotherapy and nephrectomy. These receptors all come from a woman between 45 and 60 years old with renal cell carcinoma.

J is TRBJ2-5 and V is TRBV2; D tentatively fits TRBD1 or TRBD2 (6 bases each). The V end was cut by 2 bases, the J end by 2 bases, with 15 bases between. This CDR3 comprises 16 residues. Germline V CDR1 and CDR2: SNHLY, FYNNEI. This CDR3 reads CASSERRGAVQETQYF. The CDR3, as DNA: TGTGCCAGCAGTGAAAGGAGGGGGGCAGTTCAAGAGACCCAGTACTTC.

The chain links TRBV6-5 to TRBJ1-5; maybe TRBD1 (5 bases). This CDR3 region has 15 residues. The ends were cut back, 6 bases at V and 6 bases at J, with 18 bases in the middle. Germline V gene data show CDR1 as MNHEY and CDR2 as SVGAGI. CDR3 nucleotides: TGTGCCAGCAGCCGCGCCGGGGGTGGAGGTCAGCCCCAGCATTTT. Encoded protein: CASSRAGGGGQPQHF.

This chain connects TRBV2 to TRBJ2-1, with D unclear. Germline V CDR1 and CDR2: SNHLY, FYNNEI. Trimming took off 5 bases at V and 9 bases at J, with 11 bases between the two ends. The CDR3 runs to 12 residues. The CDR3 here is CASSYIRAEQFF. DNA for the CDR3: TGTGCCAGCAGTTATATTAGAGCTGAGCAGTTCTTC.

V is TRBV18 and J is TRBJ2-1; D might be TRBD1 or TRBD2, each matching 5 bases. The germline CDR1 and CDR2 sequences are KGHSH and LQKENI. The CDR3 is made up of 13 amino acids. V was shortened by 3 bases and J by 8 bases, with 11 bases between the two germline ends. DNA for the CDR3: TGTGCCAGCTCACCTGGGGACGGCTATGAGCAGTTCTTC. Translating it yields CASSPGDGYEQFF.

This chain links TRBV27 with TRBJ2-1; D gene unclear. This CDR3 is built from 12 residues. Trimming pared 6 bases from V and 5 bases from J, leaving 8 bases between. Germline lookup yields CDR1 MNHEY and CDR2 SMNVEV (reference sequence). The CDR3: CASSQKNNEQFF. CDR3 bases: TGTGCCAGCAGCCAGAAGAACAATGAGCAGTTCTTC.

The gene calls are TRBV9 and TRBJ2-3, with 13 bases lining up with TRBD2. CDR1 and CDR2 (germline): SGDLS, YYNGEE. This CDR3 has 17 residues. V was pared by 3 bases and J by 2 bases, with 6 bases of the junction left unmatched. The CDR3: CASSGGTSGEITDTQYF. CDR3 bases: TGTGCCAGCAGCGGCGGGACTAGCGGGGAGATCACAGATACGCAGTATTTT.